This T cell receptor beta chain stems from a study of blood T cell repertoires in COVID-19. TCRdb's copy holds only in-frame clones and misses some; the assay was immunoSEQ multiplex PCR. The sample lists 300,000 to 350,000 clones, 65% to 85% occurring once. V was pared by 2 bases and J by 1 base, with 3 bases of the junction left unmatched. There are 15 residues in the CDR3. Per germline, CDR1 MNHEY and CDR2 SVGAGI. This chain links TRBV6-5 with TRBJ2-7, with 9 bases fitting TRBD2. This clonotype was sampled from a man aged 30 to 45 with active or convalescent COVID-19. Material: peripheral blood. The CDR3 loop is CASSYGLAGSYEQYF. CDR3 nucleotide sequence: TGTGCCAGCAGTTACGGTCTAGCGGGATCCTACGAGCAGTACTTC.